This paragraph covers one T cell receptor beta chain sequence. Its specific antigen is unknown. The sample holds no much larger clone one base away, and base qualities are not on file. This sample was taken from a study of blood T cell repertoires in COVID-19 (dated by TCRdb to 2018 to 2021). Study-wide context: Collaborator samples came from the United States, Italy and Spain and covered acute and convalescent phases of COVID-19. The material from the prospective study consisted of cDNA or gDNA derived from T cells, B-cell-depleted T cells, or PBMCs. Deeply sampled blood TCRbeta repertoires from subjects exposed to, actively infected with, or recovered from COVID-19 were included in the dataset. The repertoires were released in a freely available public database meant as a resource for research on the immune response to SARS-CoV-2. Samples were obtained from the ongoing ImmuneRACE study (first 160 participants) and from some 1,300 subjects provided by 6 global collaborators. A de-identified subject ID, COVID-19 status, age in years and sex were almost always included in the sample metadata. Where available, HLA class I and class II types were obtained from metadata supplied by the sample provider rather than from assay-based typing. The investigation overall reported the following: The quantity of clinical and demographic metadata differed by source and by participant and was supplied without curation.

Germline trimming: 5 bases from V, 1 base from J; junction bases outside gene matches: 7. The CDR3 goes from the cysteine to the phenylalanine over 15 residues. Of the read, only the CDR3 DNA is kept; its 45 bases are in frame from base 1. The germline V gene encodes CDR1 LNHDA and CDR2 SQIVND (reference sequence). TCRbeta CDR3 regions were amplified from genomic DNA by means of the immunoSEQ Assay, a bias-controlled multiplex PCR. The study's own analysis went as follows. The number of nucleated cells in each sample was estimated from the amplification of reference gene primers within the assay. Sequence reads were collapsed and filtered to measure the absolute abundance of every unique TCRbeta CDR3 rearrangement. For each sample, productive Simpson clonality was calculated by taking the square root of Simpson's diversity index across productive rearrangements. TCRdb took this table from immuneACCESS and kept in-frame rearrangements with V and J called. Such tables lack part of the clones; where checked against another copy, unresolved V genes explain under half of the gap, and the rest is unexplained. V, J and clone size are those of that table, while D and trimming were read from the DNA. This sample has around 260,000 clones in its table, and 70% to 90% of those were observed once. The ten largest clones capture more than 4% of the sample.

In the prospective study, participants were roughly 18 to 100 years old, resided in approximately 22 geographic areas of the United States, and were enrolled through a virtual design. In the prospective study, cohorts were assigned on the basis of participant-reported clinical history obtained from a screening survey and a study questionnaire. Recovered participants in ImmuneRACE Cohort 3 were defined as having two consecutive negative NP/OP PCR tests, clearance from a healthcare professional, or resolution of symptoms. Mobile phlebotomists in the prospective study collected whole blood, serum and a nasopharyngeal or oropharyngeal swab from every participant. Over a roughly 2-month period, participants in the prospective study had the option of providing additional blood draws and questionnaires. Blood samples from the prospective study were shipped frozen or at room temperature prior to DNA extraction.

The specimen was PBMCs or T cells enriched from blood (not recorded which). Recombination linked TRBV19 to TRBJ1-1; 7 bases in between match TRBD1. The sequence derives from a woman in her 30s who had recovered from COVID-19. The bases read TGTGCCAGTAGTCGACAGGGAAAAGGGAACACTGAAGCTTTCTTT. Protein translation: CASSRQGKGNTEAFF.